Listed here are 2 T cell receptor beta chains from one sample, sequenced in a study of blood T cell repertoires in COVID-19. Assay: immunoSEQ multiplex PCR; the TCRdb copy retains only in-frame clones and omits some. Of approximately 25,000 clones in the sample, 91% are singletons; the top ten hold roughly a sixth. Input material: peripheral blood. Receptors originate from a human donor with active COVID-19. The donor label of this sample is uncertain.

The rearrangement uses TRBV7-2 and TRBJ2-7, with TRBD2 as a possible D gene (6 bases). The V and J ends lost 9 bases and 2 bases respectively, with 26 bases between them. The CDR3 loop spans 17 amino acids. The germline gives CDR1 SGHTA, CDR2 FQGNSA. The CDR3 coding sequence is TGTGCCAGTCTCCAACTAGCCGATACCCATACCACCTACGAGCAGTACTTC. This encodes CASLQLADTHTTYEQYF.

The chain has TRBV7-8 and TRBJ2-1; TRBD2 is a possible D gene (5 bases). The CDR3 sequence is 13 residues long. The germline V gene encodes CDR1 SGHVS and CDR2 FQNEAQ. V lost 7 bases, J lost 4 bases, and 11 bases lay in between. In nucleotides, the CDR3 is TGTGCCAGCACAACGGGGTCGTACAATGAGCAGTTCTTC. Translation gives CASTTGSYNEQFF.